This T cell receptor (beta chain) is drawn from a study of OX40 agonist ivuxolimab in advanced cancers. Overall study context: At doses from 0.01 to 10 mg/kg, patients were given intravenous ivuxolimab every 2 weeks. Averaging 60 years in age, with a range of roughly 23 to 85, the cohort was 80% to 90% male. Notes on the study in general: Those patients achieving a partial response at 0.1-3.0 mg/kg showed among the lowest clonal expansion. Clones of CD4+ and CD8+ blood T cells grew by week 6 at doses of 0.1 to 3.0 mg/kg.

Here immunoSEQ multiplex PCR was the method, and the copy in TCRdb shows in-frame clones only, minus some. The profile shows 25,000 to 35,000 clones, about nine tenths of them singletons. To note about this clone: Its specificity is not known. One end of the junction fails to match germline, which may point to a read error. Within the sample, other DNA sequences also encode this same CDR3.

CDR1 is MDHEN, CDR2 SYDVKM, per germline. The CDR3 is 16 amino acids. The chain links TRBV28 to TRBJ1-2; D not resolved. This clonotype originated in an adult with an advanced solid tumor such as melanoma, head and neck, liver or kidney cancer. This specimen consisted of CD4+ or CD8+ T cells sorted from blood, obtained in a trial of the OX40 agonist ivuxolimab. This chain's CDR3 is CASSGWSEGLNYGYTF. The DNA for the CDR3 is TGTGCTAGCAGTGGATGGAGCGAGGGCTTGAACTATGGCTACACCTTC.